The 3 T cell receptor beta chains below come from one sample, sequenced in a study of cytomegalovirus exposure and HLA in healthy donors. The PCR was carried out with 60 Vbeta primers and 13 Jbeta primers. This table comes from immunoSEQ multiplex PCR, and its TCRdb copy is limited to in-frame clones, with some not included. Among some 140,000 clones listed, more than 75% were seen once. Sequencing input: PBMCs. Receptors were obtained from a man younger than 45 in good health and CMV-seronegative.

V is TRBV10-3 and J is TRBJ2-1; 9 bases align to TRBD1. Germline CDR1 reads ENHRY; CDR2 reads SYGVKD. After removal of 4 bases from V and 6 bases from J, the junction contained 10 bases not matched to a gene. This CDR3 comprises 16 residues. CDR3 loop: CAISGGRGQGLNEQFF. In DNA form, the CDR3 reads TGTGCCATCAGTGGGGGTAGGGGACAGGGACTCAATGAGCAGTTCTTC.

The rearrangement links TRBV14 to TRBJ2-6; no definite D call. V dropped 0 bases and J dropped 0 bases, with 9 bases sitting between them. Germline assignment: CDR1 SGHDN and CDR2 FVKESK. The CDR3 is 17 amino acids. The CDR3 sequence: CASSQDFADSGANVLTF. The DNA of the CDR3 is TGTGCCAGCAGCCAAGATTTCGCGGACTCTGGGGCCAACGTCCTGACTTTC.

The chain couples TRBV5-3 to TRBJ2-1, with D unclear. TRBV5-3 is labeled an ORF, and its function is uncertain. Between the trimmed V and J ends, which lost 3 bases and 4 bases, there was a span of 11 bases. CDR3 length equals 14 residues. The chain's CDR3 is CARSCPAGYNEQFF. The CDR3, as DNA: TGTGCCAGAAGCTGTCCCGCCGGTTACAATGAGCAGTTCTTC.